This record covers a single T cell receptor beta chain. This sample was included in a study of shared clonotypes between healthy human individuals. At the level of the study: Sampling drew on donors who were two women and a few men aged 18 to 49.

Profiled with immunoSEQ multiplex PCR; TCRdb holds only in-frame clones, not every one. Found here are roughly 660,000 clones, about nine tenths of them singletons; the top ten hold 30% to 40%. Sample: memory CD8+ T cells from PBMCs. The subset was: CD45RO+ cells pooled with CCR7-negative TemRA cells. The TCR originated in a man aged 18 to 29 in good health. Some clones in this sample may be carry-over from other donors' samples.

The CDR3 loop reads CASSVQGAREKLFF. The CDR3 region has the DNA TGTGCCAGCAGCGTACAGGGGGCTCGGGAAAAACTGTTTTTT. The chain combines TRBV7-9 with TRBJ1-4; 9 bases match TRBD1. Trimming took 5 bases from V and 8 from J; bases not matched to a gene: 6. Looked up from germline, CDR1 is SEHNR and CDR2 is FQNEAQ (reference sequence). This CDR3 is 14 amino acids long.